This record covers a single TCR beta chain. The antigen is unknown. Germline V gene data show CDR1 as SGHVS and CDR2 as FNYEAQ. The germline V and J ends were trimmed by 7 bases and 2 bases, with 17 bases remaining between them. The length of the CDR3 is 16 residues. This sample was taken from a study of STAT5B mutations in CD4+ large granular lymphocyte leukemia. About the study: Healthy donors showed HLA-associated enrichment of the CDR3 'QG' motif.

Sequencing was performed with immunoSEQ multiplex PCR; in TCRdb, only in-frame clones are kept and a portion is missing. This sample has almost 30,000 clones, with approximately 79% found just once. Control samples were healthy donors' buffy coats. General study results and limits: Main leukemic clonotypes were patient-specific, but under 30% appeared at low frequency elsewhere.

The clonotype originates from a human donor in good health. This sequence joins TRBV7-6 and TRBJ2-2; D is uncertain. The sample consisted of CD4+ T cells from blood buffy coats. The CDR3 sequence: CASKVVLGSNTGELFF. The CDR3 DNA sequence: TGTGCCAGCAAGGTTGTTCTTGGGTCAAACACCGGGGAGCTGTTTTTT.